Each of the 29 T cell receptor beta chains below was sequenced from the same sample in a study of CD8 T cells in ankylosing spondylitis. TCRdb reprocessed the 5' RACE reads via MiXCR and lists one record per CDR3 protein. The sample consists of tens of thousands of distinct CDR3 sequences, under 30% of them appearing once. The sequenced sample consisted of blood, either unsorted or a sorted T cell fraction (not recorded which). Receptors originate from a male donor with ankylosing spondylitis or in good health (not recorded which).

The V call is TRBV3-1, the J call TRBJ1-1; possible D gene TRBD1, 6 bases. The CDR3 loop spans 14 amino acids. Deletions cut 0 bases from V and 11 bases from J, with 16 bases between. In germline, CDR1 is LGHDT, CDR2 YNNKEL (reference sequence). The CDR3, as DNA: TGTGCCAGCAGCCAAGATTCAAACAGGGCCGTGGCTTTCTTT. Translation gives CASSQDSNRAVAFF.

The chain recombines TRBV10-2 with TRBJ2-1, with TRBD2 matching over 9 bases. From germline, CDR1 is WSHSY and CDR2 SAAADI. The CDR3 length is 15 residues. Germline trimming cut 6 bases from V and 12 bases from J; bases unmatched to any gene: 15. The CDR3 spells CASRETGSGLARQFF. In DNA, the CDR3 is TGCGCCAGCAGGGAGACGGGATCTGGACTAGCGAGGCAGTTCTTC.

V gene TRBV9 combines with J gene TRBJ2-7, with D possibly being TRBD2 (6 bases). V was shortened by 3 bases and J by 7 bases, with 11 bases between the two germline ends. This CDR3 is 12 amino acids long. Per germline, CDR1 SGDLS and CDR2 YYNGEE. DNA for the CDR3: TGTGCCAGCAGCGCTAGCGACTTTGAGCAGTACTTC. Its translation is CASSASDFEQYF.

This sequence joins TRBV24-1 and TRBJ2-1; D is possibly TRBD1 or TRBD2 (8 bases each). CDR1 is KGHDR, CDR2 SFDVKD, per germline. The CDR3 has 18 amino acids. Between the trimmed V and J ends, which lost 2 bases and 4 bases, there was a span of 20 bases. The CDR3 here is CATSDSGQGTSGYNEQFF. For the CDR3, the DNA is TGTGCCACCAGTGATTCTGGACAGGGAACTAGCGGATACAATGAGCAGTTCTTC.

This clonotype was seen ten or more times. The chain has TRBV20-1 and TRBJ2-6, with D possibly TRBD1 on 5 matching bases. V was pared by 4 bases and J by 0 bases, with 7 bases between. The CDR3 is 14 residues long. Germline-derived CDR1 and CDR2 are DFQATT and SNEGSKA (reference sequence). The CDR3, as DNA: TGCAGTGCTATCAGGGTCTCTGGGGCCAACGTCCTGACTTTC. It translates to CSAIRVSGANVLTF.

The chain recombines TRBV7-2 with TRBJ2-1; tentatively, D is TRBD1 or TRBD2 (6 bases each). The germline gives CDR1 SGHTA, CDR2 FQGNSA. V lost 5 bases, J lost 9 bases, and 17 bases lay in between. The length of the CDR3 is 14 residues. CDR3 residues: CASSVGGSVGEQFF. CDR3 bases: TGTGCCAGCAGCGTAGGGGGGAGTGTGGGTGAGCAGTTCTTC.

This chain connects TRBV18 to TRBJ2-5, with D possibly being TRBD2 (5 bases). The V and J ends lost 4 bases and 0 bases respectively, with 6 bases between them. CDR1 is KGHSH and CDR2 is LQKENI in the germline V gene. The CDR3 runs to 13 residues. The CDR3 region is CASSRENQETQYF. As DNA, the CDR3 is TGTGCCAGCTCACGGGAGAACCAAGAGACCCAGTACTTC. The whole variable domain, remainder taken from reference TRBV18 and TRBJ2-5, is NAGVMQNPRHLVRRRGQEARLRCSPMKGHSHVYWYRQLPEEGLKFMVYLQKENIIDESGMPKERFSAEFPKEGPSILRIQQVVRGDSAAYFCASSRENQETQYFGPGTRLLVL.

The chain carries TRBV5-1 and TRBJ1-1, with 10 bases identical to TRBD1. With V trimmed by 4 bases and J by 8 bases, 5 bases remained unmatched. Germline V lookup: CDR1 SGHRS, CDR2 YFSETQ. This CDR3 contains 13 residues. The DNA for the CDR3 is TGCGCCAGCAGCAGACAGGGGGCGCGGGAAGCTTTCTTT. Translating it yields CASSRQGAREAFF.

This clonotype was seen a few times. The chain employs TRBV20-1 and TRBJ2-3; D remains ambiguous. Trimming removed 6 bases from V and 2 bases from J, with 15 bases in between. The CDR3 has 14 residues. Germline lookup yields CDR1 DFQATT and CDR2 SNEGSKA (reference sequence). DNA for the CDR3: TGCAGTGCCCCGGTGGCCATCAACACAGATACGCAGTATTTT. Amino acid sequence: CSAPVAINTDTQYF.

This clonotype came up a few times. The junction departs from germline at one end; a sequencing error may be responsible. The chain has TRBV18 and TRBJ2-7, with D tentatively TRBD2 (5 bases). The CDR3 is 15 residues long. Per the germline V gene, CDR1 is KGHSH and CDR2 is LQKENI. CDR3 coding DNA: TGTGCCAGCTCACCGCTCCCAAGGGCTATTGAGGGCGTACACTTC. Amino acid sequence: CASSPLPRAIEGVHF. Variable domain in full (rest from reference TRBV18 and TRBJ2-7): NAGVMQNPRHLVRRRGQEARLRCSPMKGHSHVYWYRQLPEEGLKFMVYLQKENIIDESGMPKERFSAEFPKEGPSILRIQQVVRGDSAAYFCASSPLPRAIEGVHFGPGTRLTVT.

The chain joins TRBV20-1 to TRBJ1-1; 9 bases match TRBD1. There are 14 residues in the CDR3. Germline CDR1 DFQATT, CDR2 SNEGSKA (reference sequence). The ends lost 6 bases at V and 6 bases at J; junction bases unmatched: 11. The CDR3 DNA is TGCAGTGCAACCCGGGACAGGGTTCGGGCTGAAGCTTTCTTT. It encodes CSATRDRVRAEAFF.

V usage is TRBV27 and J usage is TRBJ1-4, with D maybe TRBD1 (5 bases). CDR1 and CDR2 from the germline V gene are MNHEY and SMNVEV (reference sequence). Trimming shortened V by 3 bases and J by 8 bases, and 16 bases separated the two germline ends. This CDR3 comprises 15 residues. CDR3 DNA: TGTGCCAGCAGTTTGGTTCAAGGGGATGGGGAAAAACTGTTTTTT. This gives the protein CASSLVQGDGEKLFF.

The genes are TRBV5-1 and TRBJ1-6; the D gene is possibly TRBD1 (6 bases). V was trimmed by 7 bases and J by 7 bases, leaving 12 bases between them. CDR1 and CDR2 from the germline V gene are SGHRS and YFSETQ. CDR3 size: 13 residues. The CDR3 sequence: CASGSGTNSPLHF. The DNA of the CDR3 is TGCGCCAGCGGATCAGGGACAAATTCACCCCTCCACTTT.

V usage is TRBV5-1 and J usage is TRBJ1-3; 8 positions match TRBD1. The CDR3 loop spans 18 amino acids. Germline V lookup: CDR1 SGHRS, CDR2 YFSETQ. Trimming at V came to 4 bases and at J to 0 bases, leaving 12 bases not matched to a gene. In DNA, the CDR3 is TGCGCCAGCAGCCCGAGCGGACAGGGAATTTACTCTGGAAACACCATATATTTT. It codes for CASSPSGQGIYSGNTIYF. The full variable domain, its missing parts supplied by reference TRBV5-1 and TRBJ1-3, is KAGVTQTPRYLIKTRGQQVTLSCSPISGHRSVSWYQQTPGQGLQFLFEYFSETQRNKGNFPGRFSGRQFSNSRSEMNVSTLELGDSALYLCASSPSGQGIYSGNTIYFGEGSWLTVV.

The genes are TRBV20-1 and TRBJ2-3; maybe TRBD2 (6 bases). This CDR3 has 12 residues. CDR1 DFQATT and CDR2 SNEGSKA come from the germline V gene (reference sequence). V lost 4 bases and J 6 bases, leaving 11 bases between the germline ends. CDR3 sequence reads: CSAKERADTQYF. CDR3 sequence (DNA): TGCAGTGCTAAAGAGCGGGCGGATACGCAGTATTTT.

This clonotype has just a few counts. CDR3: CASSPGFENIQYF. The CDR3, as DNA: TGTGCCAGCAGCCCAGGGTTTGAAAACATTCAGTACTTC. This rearrangement joins TRBV7-3 to TRBJ2-4; tentatively, D is TRBD1 (5 bases). Trimming took off 5 bases at V and 5 bases at J, with 10 bases between the two ends. The germline gives CDR1 SGHTA, CDR2 FQGTGA. CDR3 length equals 13 residues.

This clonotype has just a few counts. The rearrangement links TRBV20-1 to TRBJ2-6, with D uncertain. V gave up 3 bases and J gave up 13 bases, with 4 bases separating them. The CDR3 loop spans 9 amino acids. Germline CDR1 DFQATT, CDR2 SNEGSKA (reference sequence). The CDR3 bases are TGCAGTGCTAGTGAAGTCCTGACTTTC. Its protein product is CSASEVLTF.

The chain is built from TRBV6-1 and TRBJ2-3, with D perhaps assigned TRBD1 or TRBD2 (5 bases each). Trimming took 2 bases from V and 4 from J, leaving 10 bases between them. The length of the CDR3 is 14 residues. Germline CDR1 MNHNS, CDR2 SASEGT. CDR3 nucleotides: TGTGCCAGCAGTGAACCCCGGGGCCCAGATACGCAGTATTTT. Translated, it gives CASSEPRGPDTQYF.

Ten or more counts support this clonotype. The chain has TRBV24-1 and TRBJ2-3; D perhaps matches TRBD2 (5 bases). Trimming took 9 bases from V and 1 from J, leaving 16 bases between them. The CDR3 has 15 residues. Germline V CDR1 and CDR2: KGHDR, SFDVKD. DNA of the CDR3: TGTGCCACCGGAGGAGACGGTCTTGGCACAGATACGCAGTATTTT. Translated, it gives CATGGDGLGTDTQYF.

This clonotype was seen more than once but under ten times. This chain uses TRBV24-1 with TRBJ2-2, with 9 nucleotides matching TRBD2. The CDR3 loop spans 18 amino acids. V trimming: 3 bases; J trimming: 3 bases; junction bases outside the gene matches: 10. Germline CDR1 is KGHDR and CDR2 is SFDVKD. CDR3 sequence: CATSDPVAGGRYTGELFF. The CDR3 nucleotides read TGTGCCACCAGTGATCCTGTCGCGGGGGGGCGATACACCGGGGAGCTGTTTTTT.

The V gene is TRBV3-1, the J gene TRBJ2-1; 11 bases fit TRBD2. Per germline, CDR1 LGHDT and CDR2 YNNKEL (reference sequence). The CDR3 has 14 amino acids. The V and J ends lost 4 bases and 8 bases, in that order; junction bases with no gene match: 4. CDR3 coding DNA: TGTGCCAGCAGCCGTACTAGCGGGAGCTATGAGCAGTTCTTC. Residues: CASSRTSGSYEQFF.

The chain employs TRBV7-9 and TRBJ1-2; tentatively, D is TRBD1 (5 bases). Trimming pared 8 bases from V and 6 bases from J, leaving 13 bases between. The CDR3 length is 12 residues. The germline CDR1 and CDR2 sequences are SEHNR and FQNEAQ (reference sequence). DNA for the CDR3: TGTGCCAGCTCGACGGGGCTGAATGGCTACACCTTC. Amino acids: CASSTGLNGYTF.

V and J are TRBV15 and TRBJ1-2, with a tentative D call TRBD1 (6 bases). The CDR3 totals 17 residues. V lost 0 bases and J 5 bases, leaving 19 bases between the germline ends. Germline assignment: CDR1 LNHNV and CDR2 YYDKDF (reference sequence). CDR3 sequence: CATSRDAWGRGKYGYTF. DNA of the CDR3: TGTGCCACCAGCAGAGATGCGTGGGGGCGCGGGAAATATGGCTACACCTTC.

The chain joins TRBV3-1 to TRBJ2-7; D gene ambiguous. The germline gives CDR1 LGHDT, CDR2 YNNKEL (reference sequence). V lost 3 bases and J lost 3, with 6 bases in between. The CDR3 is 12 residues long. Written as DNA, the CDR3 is TGTGCCAGCAGCCATACTAACTACGAGCAGTACTTC. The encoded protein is CASSHTNYEQYF.

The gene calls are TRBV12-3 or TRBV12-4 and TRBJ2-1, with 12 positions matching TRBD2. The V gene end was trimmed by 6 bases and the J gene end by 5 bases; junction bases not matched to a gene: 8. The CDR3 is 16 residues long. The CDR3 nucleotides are TGTGCCAGCAGGGGGACTAGCGGGCGGAAACACAATGAGCAGTTCTTC. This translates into CASRGTSGRKHNEQFF.

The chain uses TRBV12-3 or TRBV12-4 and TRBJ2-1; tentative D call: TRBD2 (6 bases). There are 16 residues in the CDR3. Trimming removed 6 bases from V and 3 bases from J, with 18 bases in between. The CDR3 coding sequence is TGTGCCAGCAGCCAAACTTCCGGGACTTACTACAATGAGCAGTTCTTC. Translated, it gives CASSQTSGTYYNEQFF.

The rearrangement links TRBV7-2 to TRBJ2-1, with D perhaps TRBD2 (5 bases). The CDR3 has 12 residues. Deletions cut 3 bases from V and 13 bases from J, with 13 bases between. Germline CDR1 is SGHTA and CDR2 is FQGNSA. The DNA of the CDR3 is TGTGCCAGCAGCTTGCGGGTGGCGGAACAGTTCTTC. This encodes CASSLRVAEQFF.

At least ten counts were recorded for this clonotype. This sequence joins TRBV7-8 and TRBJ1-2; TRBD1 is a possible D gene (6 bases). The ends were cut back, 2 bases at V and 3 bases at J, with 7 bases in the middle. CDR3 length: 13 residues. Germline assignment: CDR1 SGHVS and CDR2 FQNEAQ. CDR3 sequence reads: CASSLSGDYGYTF. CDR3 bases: TGTGCCAGCAGCTTATCAGGGGACTATGGCTACACCTTC.

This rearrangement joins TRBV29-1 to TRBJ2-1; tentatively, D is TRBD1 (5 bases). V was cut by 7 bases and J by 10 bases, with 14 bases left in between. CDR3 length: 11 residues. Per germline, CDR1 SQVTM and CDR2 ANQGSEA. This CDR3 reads CSARLGLEQFF. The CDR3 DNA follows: TGCAGCGCGAGGTTGGGGCTGGAGCAGTTCTTC.